These 8 T cell receptor beta chains share one sample of origin, sequenced in a study of OX40 agonist ivuxolimab in advanced cancers. Measured with immunoSEQ multiplex PCR; TCRdb has only the in-frame clones, and not every one. The sample lists about 51,000 clones, roughly four fifths occurring once. The specimen was CD4+ or CD8+ T cells sorted from blood, collected in a trial of the OX40 agonist ivuxolimab. The receptors stem from an adult with an advanced solid tumor such as melanoma, head and neck, liver or kidney cancer.

The rearrangement links TRBV25-1 to TRBJ1-2; the D gene is possibly TRBD1 (5 bases). Germline loops: CDR1 MGHDK, CDR2 SYGVNS. The CDR3 contains 14 residues. Trimming stripped 3 bases from V and 2 bases from J, with 10 bases between. CDR3 in amino acids: CASSEPGLNYGYTF. For the CDR3, the DNA is TGTGCCAGCAGTGAGCCAGGGTTGAACTATGGCTACACCTTC.

The rearrangement joins TRBV6-5 to TRBJ1-2; 7 nucleotides line up with TRBD1. This CDR3 comprises 14 residues. Looked up from germline, CDR1 is MNHEY and CDR2 is SVGAGI. V trimming: 7 bases; J trimming: 4 bases; junction bases outside the gene matches: 9. This chain's CDR3 is CASKWADRAYGYTF. The CDR3, as DNA: TGTGCCAGCAAGTGGGCTGACAGGGCCTATGGCTACACCTTC.

V is TRBV5-6 and J is TRBJ1-3, with D possibly TRBD1 on 6 matching bases. The CDR3 loop spans 18 amino acids. The V gene lost 6 bases and the J gene lost 6 bases, with 28 bases spanning the gap. Germline V gene sequence: CDR1 SGHDT, CDR2 YYEEEE. In nucleotides, the CDR3 is TGTGCCAGCAACGAGCCCTCCTCCCGGGACACCCAAGAAAACACCATATATTTT. This gives the protein CASNEPSSRDTQENTIYF.

The genes are TRBV9 and TRBJ2-7, with D possibly being TRBD1 or TRBD2 (5 bases each). The CDR3 covers 15 residues. Trimming cost V 2 bases and J 4 bases, with 16 bases left between them. The V gene's germline CDR1 is SGDLS and CDR2 YYNGEE. CDR3 DNA sequence: TGTGCCAGCAGCGTGGGGGTGCAGGGAGAGTACGAGCAGTACTTC. Its protein product is CASSVGVQGEYEQYF.

This clone was recorded a few times. The V and J genes are TRBV27 and TRBJ1-3; D gene ambiguous. In germline, CDR1 is MNHEY, CDR2 SMNVEV (reference sequence). Trimming left V 0 bases short and J 2 bases short, with 2 bases between. This CDR3 is built from 13 residues. CDR3 bases: TGTGCCAGCAGTTTATCGGCTGGAAACACCATATATTTT. Translated: CASSLSAGNTIYF.

The gene calls are TRBV5-4 and TRBJ2-2; no definite D call. This CDR3 is built from 15 residues. The germline gives CDR1 SGHNT, CDR2 YYREEE (reference sequence). The ends were cut back, 0 bases at V and 0 bases at J, with 6 bases in the middle. The CDR3, as DNA: TGTGCCAGCAGCTTGGTTGGTACGAACACCGGGGAGCTGTTTTTT. It yields the protein CASSLVGTNTGELFF. Drawing the rest from reference TRBV5-4 and TRBJ2-2, the complete variable domain is ETGVTQSPTHLIKTRGQQVTLRCSSQSGHNTVSWYQQALGQGPQFIFQYYREEENGRGNFPPRFSGLQFPNYSSELNVNALELDDSALYLCASSLVGTNTGELFFGEGSRLTVL.

This sequence joins TRBV9 and TRBJ2-7; 7 bases are shared with TRBD2. CDR1 and CDR2 from the germline V gene are SGDLS and YYNGEE. The CDR3 contains 13 residues. J lost 5 bases, V lost 0 bases, and 2 bases had no gene match. The CDR3 reads CASSVGGGDEQYF. The CDR3 bases are TGTGCCAGCAGCGTAGGGGGAGGGGACGAGCAGTACTTC.

The rearrangement links TRBV6-1 to TRBJ2-4; TRBD2 is a possible D gene (5 bases). The germline V gene encodes CDR1 MNHNS and CDR2 SASEGT. This CDR3 has 16 residues. V lost 3 bases to trimming and J lost 0 bases, with 12 bases between them. This chain's CDR3 is CASSEQSGGAKNIQYF. The CDR3, as DNA: TGTGCCAGCAGTGAGCAGAGTGGAGGAGCCAAAAACATTCAGTACTTC.